These 18 T cell receptor beta chains were sequenced from one sample in a study of blood T cell repertoires in COVID-19. Sequencing was performed with immunoSEQ multiplex PCR; in TCRdb, only in-frame clones are kept and a portion is missing. In the table there are roughly 250,000 clones, about 88% of which are singletons. The sample comprised peripheral blood. Receptors were obtained from a woman in her thirties or forties who had recovered from COVID-19.

The genes are TRBV18 and TRBJ2-1, with 12 positions matching TRBD2. The germline V gene has CDR1 KGHSH and CDR2 LQKENI. V dropped 2 bases and J dropped 4; count of bases not matched to a gene: 6. There are 17 residues in the CDR3. The DNA of the CDR3 is TGTGCCAGCTCACCAGGTCGGACTAGCGGGGTTTACAATGAGCAGTTCTTC. Translation gives CASSPGRTSGVYNEQFF.

The V call is TRBV6-6, the J call TRBJ2-7; 7 nucleotides align to TRBD2. The ends lost 6 bases at V and 4 bases at J; junction bases unmatched: 12. CDR3 size: 15 residues. CDR1 is MNHNY and CDR2 is SVGAGI in the germline V gene (reference sequence). The CDR3 protein is CASSDQGGVIYEQYF. As DNA, the CDR3 is TGTGCCAGCAGCGATCAGGGAGGGGTGATATACGAGCAGTACTTC.

This clone was counted a few times. The chain has TRBV7-2 and TRBJ2-2, with 9 bases aligning to TRBD2. In germline, CDR1 is SGHTA, CDR2 FQGNSA. The CDR3 is 14 amino acids. V gave up 1 base and J gave up 6 bases; unmatched junction bases: 0. This CDR3 is CASSLGTSAGELFF. CDR3 bases: TGTGCCAGCAGCTTAGGGACTAGCGCCGGGGAGCTGTTTTTT. Variable domain in full (rest from reference TRBV7-2 and TRBJ2-2): GAGVSQSPSNKVTEKGKDVELRCDPISGHTALYWYRQSLGQGLEFLIYFQGNSAPDKSGLPSDRFSAERTGGSVSTLTIQRTQQEDSAVYLCASSLGTSAGELFFGEGSRLTVL.

The V gene is TRBV27, the J gene TRBJ2-7; 8 bases agree with TRBD1. From germline, CDR1 is MNHEY and CDR2 SMNVEV (reference sequence). CDR3 length equals 14 residues. Unmatched junction bases numbered 10, after V lost 6 bases and J lost 6 bases. CDR3 amino acids: CASSSTGAVSEQYF. For the CDR3, the DNA is TGTGCCAGCAGCTCGACAGGGGCAGTTAGCGAGCAGTACTTC.

The chain carries TRBV14 and TRBJ1-3; D call uncertain. The V end lost 6 bases, the J end lost 0 bases, and 9 bases lay between the germline ends. The CDR3 extends over 14 amino acids. Germline V gives CDR1 SGHDN, CDR2 FVKESK. Here the CDR3 reads CASSQRGSGNTIYF. In nucleotides, the CDR3 is TGTGCCAGCAGTCAACGGGGCTCTGGAAACACCATATATTTT.

The CDR3 DNA sequence: TGCGCCAGCAGCCCGGAGGGGATAGCCTACGAGCAGTACTTC. Protein: CASSPEGIAYEQYF. This chain joins TRBV5-1 and TRBJ2-7; a possible D gene is TRBD2 (6 bases). The V and J ends lost 4 bases and 2 bases respectively, with 13 bases between them. The germline V gene has CDR1 SGHRS and CDR2 YFSETQ. The CDR3 runs 14 residues.

The genes are TRBV11-2 and TRBJ2-7; 11 bases are a match to TRBD2. Trimming removed 2 bases from V and 2 bases from J; junction bases left unmatched: 11. CDR3 length equals 18 residues. Germline loops: CDR1 SGHAT, CDR2 FQNNGV. The CDR3 bases are TGTGCCAGCAGCTTACGAATGGGGACTAGCGGTACCCCCTACGAGCAGTACTTC. This sequence encodes CASSLRMGTSGTPYEQYF.

This clone was observed a single time. The chain joins TRBV27 to TRBJ2-2; 11 bases match TRBD1. V lost 2 bases to trimming and J lost 4 bases; unmatched junction nucleotides: 6. CDR1 is MNHEY, CDR2 SMNVEV, per germline (reference sequence). This CDR3 is built from 17 residues. Here the CDR3 reads CASSLQGTGGPTGELFF. The CDR3 nucleotides are TGTGCCAGCAGTTTACAGGGGACAGGGGGTCCCACCGGGGAGCTGTTTTTT.

This sequence joins TRBV10-3 and TRBJ1-2, with TRBD1 as a possible D gene (6 bases). Trimming removed 8 bases at V and 6 bases at J, with 16 bases between. CDR1 and CDR2 from the germline V gene are ENHRY and SYGVKD. CDR3 length: 13 residues. The DNA for the CDR3 is TGTGCCATCCGAAACAGGGTCGAGGATGGCTACACCTTC. This codes for CAIRNRVEDGYTF.

The chain uses TRBV18 and TRBJ1-5; 12 nucleotides agree with TRBD1. The CDR3 sequence is 14 residues long. The ends lost 6 bases at V and 6 bases at J; junction bases unmatched: 3. Germline CDR1 and CDR2: KGHSH and LQKENI. CDR3 nucleotides: TGTGCCAGCTCCCAGGGACAGGGGGCTCAGCCCCAGCATTTT. Translation gives CASSQGQGAQPQHF.

This clone was observed once. The chain employs TRBV24-1 and TRBJ2-1; TRBD2 matches at 12 bases. CDR3 length: 18 amino acids. Germline V lookup: CDR1 KGHDR, CDR2 SFDVKD. J lost 4 bases, V lost 4 bases, and 10 bases had no gene match. CDR3 amino acids: CATSDPRRLAGGYNEQFF. CDR3 nucleotide sequence: TGTGCCACCAGTGACCCCCGGCGGCTAGCGGGGGGGTACAATGAGCAGTTCTTC.

The chain links TRBV7-2 to TRBJ2-7, with TRBD2 identical over 8 bases. Per germline, CDR1 SGHTA and CDR2 FQGNSA. J was trimmed by 6 bases and V by 5 bases; bases with no gene match: 12. CDR3 length: 15 residues. Here the CDR3 reads CASSPQVAGIGEQYF. Written as DNA, the CDR3 is TGTGCCAGCAGCCCCCAGGTAGCGGGGATAGGCGAGCAGTACTTC. Using reference TRBV7-2 and TRBJ2-7 for the parts outside the CDR3, the full variable domain is GAGVSQSPSNKVTEKGKDVELRCDPISGHTALYWYRQSLGQGLEFLIYFQGNSAPDKSGLPSDRFSAERTGGSVSTLTIQRTQQEDSAVYLCASSPQVAGIGEQYFGPGTRLTVT.

The CDR3 here is CASSRQGSSGNTIYF. The CDR3 DNA reads as TGTGCCAGCAGCAGACAGGGAAGCTCTGGAAACACCATATATTTT. The rearrangement joins TRBV7-9 to TRBJ1-3; 7 bases map to TRBD1. This CDR3 region has 15 residues. Per germline, CDR1 SEHNR and CDR2 FQNEAQ (reference sequence). The V segment lost 5 bases and the J segment 0 bases; nucleotides outside the gene matches: 4. The full variable domain, in which reference TRBV7-9 and TRBJ1-3 provide the parts outside the CDR3, is DTGVSQNPRHKITKRGQNVTFRCDPISEHNRLYWYRQTLGQGPEFLTYFQNEAQLEKSRLLSDRFSAERPKGSFSTLEIQRTEQGDSAMYLCASSRQGSSGNTIYFGEGSWLTVV.

This clone was observed a few times. The gene calls are TRBV25-1 and TRBJ2-3, with 9 bases identical to TRBD2. CDR1 and CDR2 from the germline V gene are MGHDK and SYGVNS. CDR3 length: 14 residues. After removal of 6 bases from V and 7 bases from J, the junction contained 8 bases not matched to a gene. This chain's CDR3 is CASRSAGGPYTQYF. For the CDR3, the DNA is TGTGCCAGCAGGTCGGCGGGAGGGCCTTATACGCAGTATTTT.

The chain combines TRBV29-1 with TRBJ2-3; 10 positions match TRBD1. The germline gives CDR1 SQVTM, CDR2 ANQGSEA. This CDR3 comprises 14 residues. The V segment lost 7 bases and the J segment 0 bases; nucleotides outside the gene matches: 4. Here the CDR3 reads CSGTGQGSTDTQYF. The CDR3 DNA is TGCAGCGGGACGGGACAGGGGAGCACAGATACGCAGTATTTT.

The rearrangement links TRBV19 to TRBJ1-1; a weak D match, TRBD1 (5 bases). Germline CDR1 LNHDA, CDR2 SQIVND (reference sequence). This CDR3 has 14 amino acids. Trimming took 5 bases from V and 1 from J, leaving 11 bases between them. The CDR3 here is CASSWQGGNTEAFF. CDR3 coding DNA: TGTGCCAGTAGTTGGCAGGGCGGGAACACTGAAGCTTTCTTT.

The gene calls are TRBV27 and TRBJ2-1, with D perhaps TRBD1 (5 bases). The CDR3 extends over 18 amino acids. Trimming took 2 bases from V and 0 from J, leaving 17 bases between them. CDR1 and CDR2 from the germline V gene are MNHEY and SMNVEV (reference sequence). CDR3 bases: TGTGCCAGCAGTTTAAAACCCGGCAGGGTGGACTCCTACAATGAGCAGTTCTTC. It is translated as CASSLKPGRVDSYNEQFF.

The V and J genes are TRBV5-1 and TRBJ1-4; no reliable D call. Germline values: CDR1 SGHRS, CDR2 YFSETQ. Trimming took off 4 bases at V and 5 bases at J, with 21 bases between the two ends. The CDR3 has 17 amino acids. The CDR3 nucleotides read TGCGCCAGCAGCCCAGCCACAGTCGGAGGGCCAAATGAAAAACTGTTTTTT. This encodes CASSPATVGGPNEKLFF.